One and the same sample provided the 18 T cell receptor beta chains below, sequenced in a study of blood T cell repertoires in COVID-19. This table comes from immunoSEQ multiplex PCR, and its TCRdb copy is limited to in-frame clones, with some not included. Altogether roughly 400,000 clones are present, about 88% being singletons, with the ten largest covering around 1.5%. The specimen sequenced was PBMCs or T cells enriched from blood (not recorded which). The receptors were gathered from a woman under 30 who had been exposed to COVID-19.

The V call is TRBV5-1, the J call TRBJ1-1; D is uncertain. Germline-derived CDR1 and CDR2 are SGHRS and YFSETQ. The CDR3 has 14 amino acids. The V gene lost 4 bases and the J gene lost 7 bases, with 17 bases spanning the gap. The chain's CDR3 is CASSPALGAGEAFF. Written as DNA, the CDR3 is TGCGCCAGCAGCCCCGCCCTGGGAGCAGGTGAAGCTTTCTTT.

This chain joins TRBV5-1 and TRBJ2-5; 9 nucleotides align to TRBD2. Germline V gene lookup returns CDR1 SGHRS and CDR2 YFSETQ. J gave up 2 bases and V 1 base, and 3 bases lay outside the gene matches. The CDR3 is 15 residues long. CDR3 bases: TGCGCCAGCAGCTTGTCGACTAGCGGACAAGAGACCCAGTACTTC. This translates into CASSLSTSGQETQYF.

This sequence joins TRBV28 and TRBJ2-7; the D is unclear. Trimming cost V 9 bases and J 2 bases, with 11 bases left between them. CDR1 is MDHEN and CDR2 is SYDVKM in the germline V gene. The CDR3 is made up of 12 amino acids. CDR3 sequence: CASFQYPYEQYF. CDR3 in DNA: TGTGCCAGTTTTCAGTACCCCTACGAGCAGTACTTC.

This chain connects TRBV14 to TRBJ2-3, with no clear D. The CDR3 has 16 amino acids. Trimming removed 0 bases at V and 4 bases at J, with 14 bases between. From germline, CDR1 is SGHDN and CDR2 FVKESK. The CDR3 nucleotides are TGTGCCAGCAGCCAAGATAATTGGGCCCGATCAGATACGCAGTATTTT. The encoded protein is CASSQDNWARSDTQYF.

The table lists this clone with a count of one. This specimen includes other DNA sequences encoding the same CDR3. The chain recombines TRBV19 with TRBJ2-7; no definite D call. The V end lost 5 bases, the J end lost 3 bases, and 5 bases lay between the germline ends. CDR1 and CDR2 (germline): LNHDA, SQIVND (reference sequence). The CDR3 runs to 11 residues. CDR3 sequence: CASSPGYEQYF. DNA for the CDR3: TGTGCCAGTAGTCCAGGCTACGAGCAGTACTTC.

The chain has TRBV28 and TRBJ1-4; 8 bases match TRBD1. Germline trimming cut 4 bases from V and 8 bases from J; bases unmatched to any gene: 9. This CDR3 region has 15 residues. Germline CDR1 MDHEN, CDR2 SYDVKM. This CDR3 reads CASSSPTGENEKLFF. CDR3 coding DNA: TGTGCCAGCAGTTCCCCGACAGGGGAGAACGAAAAACTGTTTTTT.

The chain links TRBV5-4 to TRBJ1-1; 8 bases line up with TRBD1. The V segment lost 3 bases and the J segment 1 base; nucleotides outside the gene matches: 8. Germline values: CDR1 SGHNT, CDR2 YYREEE (reference sequence). This CDR3 spans 16 amino acids. The CDR3 region is CASSWYPGTGNTEAFF. DNA of the CDR3: TGTGCCAGCAGCTGGTACCCCGGGACAGGGAACACTGAAGCTTTCTTT. Drawing the rest from reference TRBV5-4 and TRBJ1-1, the complete variable domain is ETGVTQSPTHLIKTRGQQVTLRCSSQSGHNTVSWYQQALGQGPQFIFQYYREEENGRGNFPPRFSGLQFPNYSSELNVNALELDDSALYLCASSWYPGTGNTEAFFGQGTRLTVV.

The CDR3 loop reads CASSSRTASTDTQYF. CDR3 in DNA: TGTGCCAGCAGCTCCCGGACAGCCAGCACAGATACGCAGTATTTT. V and J are TRBV11-2 and TRBJ2-3; maybe TRBD1 (6 bases). V was trimmed by 4 bases and J by 0 bases, leaving 11 bases between them. CDR1 is SGHAT, CDR2 FQNNGV, per germline. This CDR3 contains 15 residues.

The V and J genes are TRBV3-1 (or the pseudogene TRBV3-2) and TRBJ1-1, with D uncertain. V was clipped by 2 bases and J by 1 base, with 8 bases between them. Germline V lookup: CDR1 LGHDT, CDR2 YNNKEL (reference sequence). This CDR3 spans 14 amino acids. The CDR3 protein is CASSQLGANTEAFF. CDR3 bases: TGTGCCAGCAGCCAACTAGGAGCGAACACTGAAGCTTTCTTT.

Here the CDR3 reads CASRLASGNTIYF. As DNA, the CDR3 is TGTGCCAGCAGACTTGCGTCTGGAAACACCATATATTTT. The J gene is TRBJ1-3, the V gene TRBV7-2; no firm D call. The germline CDR1 and CDR2 sequences are SGHTA and FQGNSA. V lost 6 bases, J lost 1 base, and 7 bases lay in between. This CDR3 has 13 amino acids.

This clone came up a few times. The CDR3 nucleotides read TGTGCCAGCAGCATTCCTCAGGGGCCCTCTAATCAGCCCCAGCATTTT. This encodes CASSIPQGPSNQPQHF. The gene calls are TRBV11-3 and TRBJ1-5; the D gene is possibly TRBD1 (6 bases). This CDR3 spans 16 amino acids. Germline assignment: CDR1 SGHNT and CDR2 YENEEA. Trimming left V 5 bases short and J 4 bases short, with 18 bases between. The complete variable domain, with remaining parts taken from reference TRBV11-3 and TRBJ1-5, reads EAGVVQSPRYKIIEKKQPVAFWCNPISGHNTLYWYLQNLGQGPELLIRYENEEAVDDSQLPKDRFSAERLKGVDSTLKIQPAELGDSAVYLCASSIPQGPSNQPQHFGDGTRLSIL.

The chain has TRBV30 and TRBJ2-1, with 8 bases aligning to TRBD2. Germline-derived CDR1 and CDR2 are GTSNPN and SVGIG (reference sequence). After removal of 2 bases from V and 9 bases from J, the junction contained 9 bases not matched to a gene. The length of the CDR3 is 14 residues. This chain's CDR3 is CAWSPGLEVGEQFF. CDR3 in DNA: TGTGCCTGGAGTCCGGGACTAGAGGTTGGTGAGCAGTTCTTC.

The table lists this clone with a count of one. Written as DNA, the CDR3 is TGTGCCAGCAGTTTCGGGGACAGGCCTACCCACGAGCAGTACTTC. This codes for CASSFGDRPTHEQYF. The chain links TRBV28 to TRBJ2-7, with TRBD1 identical over 8 bases. Germline loops: CDR1 MDHEN, CDR2 SYDVKM. This CDR3 region has 15 residues. V was clipped by 3 bases and J by 5 bases; unmatched bases: 9.

The gene calls are TRBV28 and TRBJ2-5, with a tentative D call TRBD2 (7 bases). V dropped 7 bases and J dropped 5 bases, with 20 bases sitting between them. The CDR3 contains 15 residues. Per the germline V gene, CDR1 is MDHEN and CDR2 is SYDVKM. CDR3 nucleotide sequence: TGTGCCAGCACTGGACTGGGGGGGGGCGAGGAGACCCAGTACTTC. This codes for CASTGLGGGEETQYF.

V usage is TRBV18 and J usage is TRBJ2-7; a possible D gene is TRBD2 (6 bases). The CDR3 totals 15 residues. V was shortened by 3 bases and J by 0 bases, with 12 bases between the two germline ends. Germline-derived CDR1 and CDR2 are KGHSH and LQKENI. This CDR3 reads CASSPPAGDSYEQYF. CDR3 coding DNA: TGTGCCAGCTCACCCCCAGCGGGCGACTCCTACGAGCAGTACTTC.

This clone has a handful of counts. The rearrangement uses TRBV19 and TRBJ2-7; 9 positions agree with TRBD1. The germline gives CDR1 LNHDA, CDR2 SQIVND (reference sequence). CDR3 length equals 14 residues. Trimming removed 5 bases from V and 7 bases from J; junction bases left unmatched: 9. The CDR3 reads CASSVLTGGGEQYF. CDR3 in DNA: TGTGCCAGTAGTGTCTTAACAGGGGGCGGAGAGCAGTACTTC.

This chain joins TRBV29-1 and TRBJ2-1, with 13 bases lining up with TRBD2. This CDR3 comprises 19 residues. Germline V lookup: CDR1 SQVTM, CDR2 ANQGSEA. Trimming took 4 bases from V and 0 from J; bases not matched to a gene: 12. CDR3 residues: CSVGGVGTSGASSYNEQFF. The CDR3 DNA follows: TGCAGCGTTGGAGGGGTCGGGACTAGCGGGGCCAGCTCCTACAATGAGCAGTTCTTC.

The rearrangement joins TRBV28 to TRBJ1-5; D gene ambiguous. The germline V gene encodes CDR1 MDHEN and CDR2 SYDVKM. The length of the CDR3 is 11 residues. Trimming took 8 bases from V and 6 from J, leaving 8 bases between them. CDR3 loop: CASGESQPQHF. The CDR3, as DNA: TGTGCCAGCGGGGAGAGTCAGCCCCAGCATTTT.